Below, 20 T cell receptor beta chains from the same sample are listed, as sequenced in a study of beta chain features in type 1 diabetes. Expressed TCRB transcripts were sequenced, since all the RNA that had been isolated was reverse transcribed. Method: immunoSEQ multiplex PCR; TCRdb's copy keeps in-frame clones and lacks some. The table has approximately 470,000 clones, 30% seen once. Sequences were obtained from naive CD4+ T cells from blood. The receptor set was obtained from a man younger than 35 in good health.

This chain connects TRBV30 to TRBJ2-5; D may be TRBD2 (5 bases). Trimming shortened V by 7 bases and J by 4 bases, and 19 bases separated the two germline ends. Germline loops: CDR1 GTSNPN, CDR2 SVGIG (reference sequence). The CDR3 is 14 amino acids. The CDR3 DNA follows: TGTGCCTCCCGAGCGGACCACTTTCGAGAGACCCAGTACTTC. This sequence encodes CASRADHFRETQYF.

There are a few counts of this clone. The V call is TRBV7-9, the J call TRBJ2-3; 9 nucleotides align to TRBD1. The CDR3 totals 17 residues. V was pared by 5 bases and J by 4 bases, with 13 bases of the junction left unmatched. Germline V gene data show CDR1 as SEHNR and CDR2 as FQNEAQ (reference sequence). The CDR3 protein is CASSPLEGQGPPDTQYF. CDR3 in DNA: TGTGCCAGCAGCCCACTCGAGGGACAGGGCCCCCCAGATACGCAGTATTTT.

This clone was seen a single time. The genes are TRBV29-1 and TRBJ1-5, with no clear D. CDR3 size: 12 residues. Germline values: CDR1 SQVTM, CDR2 ANQGSEA. V lost 4 bases and J lost 3, with 7 bases in between. The CDR3 bases are TGCAGCGTTGCTGCAGACAATCAGCCCCAGCATTTT. Amino acid sequence: CSVAADNQPQHF.

In this sample, this clone turned up a few times. V gene TRBV7-2 combines with J gene TRBJ2-3; no definite D call. This CDR3 is built from 11 residues. V gave up 7 bases and J gave up 2 bases, with 4 bases separating them. Germline values: CDR1 SGHTA, CDR2 FQGNSA. CDR3 sequence (DNA): TGTGCCAGCACGATCACAGATACGCAGTATTTT. It codes for CASTITDTQYF.

Only a few counts were recorded for this clone. The chain employs TRBV29-1 and TRBJ2-7; no reliable D call. Trimming shortened V by 4 bases and J by 1 base, and 8 bases separated the two germline ends. The CDR3 is made up of 12 amino acids. The germline V gene has CDR1 SQVTM and CDR2 ANQGSEA. The CDR3 sequence is CSVVTRSYEQYF. The CDR3 nucleotides are TGCAGCGTTGTGACTCGATCCTACGAGCAGTACTTC.

This clone is a singleton in its sample. The rearrangement uses TRBV7-2 and TRBJ1-1; no clear D gene. The germline V and J ends were trimmed by 5 bases and 1 base, with 8 bases remaining between them. Germline CDR1 and CDR2: SGHTA and FQGNSA. The CDR3 is made up of 13 amino acids. The CDR3, as DNA: TGTGCCAGCAGCCCTCAGCCGAACACTGAAGCTTTCTTT. Amino acid sequence: CASSPQPNTEAFF.

In its sample, this clone was seen a few times. The chain joins TRBV10-3 to TRBJ2-3; TRBD2 matches 8 bases. Trimming at V came to 7 bases and at J to 1 base, leaving 7 bases not matched to a gene. CDR3 length: 15 amino acids. Germline V CDR1 and CDR2: ENHRY, SYGVKD. CDR3 residues: CAITPGGSGTDTQYF. The CDR3 bases are TGTGCCATCACCCCGGGGGGGAGCGGCACAGATACGCAGTATTTT.

J is TRBJ2-5 and V is TRBV5-1; D uncertain. CDR3 length: 14 residues. Trimming took 0 bases from V and 2 from J, leaving 8 bases between them. Germline values: CDR1 SGHRS, CDR2 YFSETQ. The DNA of the CDR3 is TGCGCCAGCAGCTTGGCCGTTGTACAAGAGACCCAGTACTTC. Translating it yields CASSLAVVQETQYF.

This clone was counted once. The chain links TRBV25-1 to TRBJ2-5; D gene unclear. V was pared by 8 bases and J by 7 bases, with 8 bases between. CDR1 and CDR2 (germline): MGHDK, SYGVNS. This CDR3 is built from 10 residues. The CDR3 sequence: CASYSRTQYF. In DNA form, the CDR3 reads TGTGCCAGCTATTCTCGGACCCAGTACTTC.

This clone was found a few times. The chain has TRBV7-2 and TRBJ2-7; D might be TRBD2 (6 bases). V was clipped by 6 bases and J by 6 bases, with 12 bases between them. Germline CDR1 is SGHTA and CDR2 is FQGNSA. The length of the CDR3 is 12 residues. CDR3 coding DNA: TGTGCCAGCAGACCTACGCGGGGCGAGCAGTACTTC. Translated: CASRPTRGEQYF.

The CDR3 DNA is TGTGCCAGGGAGCAGCGGGACCAAGAGACCCAGTACTTC. Protein product: CAREQRDQETQYF. The chain is built from TRBV2 and TRBJ2-5; possible D gene TRBD2, 6 bases. V was clipped by 9 bases and J by 0 bases, with 11 bases between them. The CDR3 sequence is 13 residues long. Germline V CDR1 and CDR2: SNHLY, FYNNEI.

The chain combines TRBV5-6 with TRBJ2-5; TRBD1 matches at 9 bases. The CDR3 has 15 residues. The germline gives CDR1 SGHDT, CDR2 YYEEEE. V shed 1 base and J 3 bases; nucleotides not matched to a gene: 4. The CDR3 spells CASSLYTGGKETQYF. The DNA of the CDR3 is TGTGCCAGCAGCTTGTATACAGGGGGCAAAGAGACCCAGTACTTC.

This clone was counted only a few times. The rearrangement joins TRBV30 to TRBJ2-4; D might be TRBD2 (7 bases). The germline gives CDR1 GTSNPN, CDR2 SVGIG (reference sequence). V gave up 0 bases and J gave up 15 bases, with 12 bases separating them. The CDR3 consists of 11 residues. This CDR3 reads CAWSVSGTPYF. In nucleotides, the CDR3 is TGTGCCTGGAGTGTGAGCGGGACACCGTACTTC.

About this clone itself: Other DNA variants within this sample encode the same CDR3. The chain uses TRBV5-1 and TRBJ2-1; D is uncertain. Per germline, CDR1 SGHRS and CDR2 YFSETQ. The CDR3 extends over 15 amino acids. Trimming stripped 0 bases from V and 0 bases from J, with 7 bases between. The CDR3 sequence: CASSLVSGSYNEQFF. The CDR3, as DNA: TGCGCCAGCAGCTTGGTATCAGGCTCCTACAATGAGCAGTTCTTC.

The gene calls are TRBV7-2 and TRBJ2-5; D gene uncertain. Per germline, CDR1 SGHTA and CDR2 FQGNSA. The CDR3 runs to 14 residues. V was clipped by 5 bases and J by 5 bases, with 15 bases between them. CDR3 DNA: TGTGCCAGCAGCACCGTCGAGTGGGCGGAGACCCAGTACTTC. Protein: CASSTVEWAETQYF.

This clone has more than one count but fewer than ten. The genes are TRBV5-1 and TRBJ2-7; 7 nucleotides line up with TRBD1. The CDR3 contains 13 residues. Germline CDR1 is SGHRS and CDR2 is YFSETQ. V lost 4 bases, J lost 3 bases, and 4 bases stayed unmatched. CDR3 loop: CASSPGQNYEQYF. CDR3 in DNA: TGCGCCAGCAGCCCGGGACAGAACTACGAGCAGTACTTC.

V gene TRBV2 combines with J gene TRBJ2-1; maybe TRBD2 (6 bases). Germline CDR1 is SNHLY and CDR2 is FYNNEI. The CDR3 length is 13 residues. V lost 8 bases to trimming and J lost 5 bases, with 13 bases between them. In DNA form, the CDR3 reads TGTGCCAGCGGCGGGATCAGAGACAATGAGCAGTTCTTC. Encoded protein: CASGGIRDNEQFF.

The genes are TRBV30 and TRBJ1-2; tentative D call: TRBD1 (5 bases). CDR3 length: 12 residues. Germline values: CDR1 GTSNPN, CDR2 SVGIG (reference sequence). The V gene lost 3 bases and the J gene lost 7 bases, with 12 bases spanning the gap. CDR3 in DNA: TGTGCCTGGAGATGGACACCGTCTGGCTACACCTTC. Protein product: CAWRWTPSGYTF.

The chain joins TRBV2 to TRBJ2-5; D unresolved. The CDR3 is made up of 13 amino acids. CDR1 is SNHLY, CDR2 FYNNEI, per germline. The V gene lost 6 bases and the J gene lost 5 bases, with 13 bases spanning the gap. CDR3 bases: TGTGCCAGCAGCGGAATGGGTGTGGAGACCCAGTACTTC. Translating it yields CASSGMGVETQYF.

The chain recombines TRBV9 with TRBJ2-7; D gene uncertain. CDR1 is SGDLS, CDR2 YYNGEE, per germline. With 4 bases removed from V and 0 bases from J, the gap between germline ends came to 11 bases. This CDR3 spans 14 amino acids. CDR3 nucleotides: TGTGCCAGCAGCAAGGACGGGTACTCCTACGAGCAGTACTTC. Its translation is CASSKDGYSYEQYF.